The source of this T cell receptor beta chain is a study of blood T cell repertoires in COVID-19. Whole-study context: Donors in the United States, Italy and Spain gave samples during acute or convalescent COVID-19. Sources were T cells, B-cell-depleted T cells, or PBMCs; the material itself was cDNA or gDNA.

Seattle patients were enrolled during active infection and followed longitudinally. This clone was recorded a few times. TCRdb's copy holds only in-frame clones and misses some; the assay was immunoSEQ multiplex PCR. Among nearly 250,000 clones listed, about 83% were seen once. Per the germline V gene, CDR1 is SGHRS and CDR2 is YFSETQ. The CDR3 contains 15 residues. V shed 5 bases, J shed 6 bases, and the junction held 11 bases outside the gene matches. This receptor was obtained from a woman aged 80 or over with COVID-19, enrolled during active disease. V usage is TRBV5-1 and J usage is TRBJ2-7; 10 bases are a match to TRBD1. Sequencing input: peripheral blood. This chain's CDR3 is CASRRTGTGVGEQYF. The CDR3 DNA is TGCGCCAGCAGGCGGACCGGGACAGGGGTTGGCGAGCAGTACTTC.